A selection of T cell receptor beta chains follows, all from one sample in a study of cytomegalovirus exposure and HLA in healthy donors. The method was immunoSEQ multiplex PCR; TCRdb's version includes in-frame clones alone and lacks a portion of them. Of 110,000 to 150,000 clones listed, roughly 80% are singletons. Material: PBMCs. The receptors were gathered from a middle-aged man in good health and CMV-seronegative. Both conserved end residues are part of each CDR3. D genes are given only for firm matches. A clone size is listed for some rows: how often the clone was seen (once, few, many), or a class if it is expanded.

v_gene	d_gene	abundance	j_gene	CDR3nt	CDR3aa
TRBV6-1	TRBD2	NA	TRBJ2-2	TGTGCCAGCAGCGCCCTAGCGGGGGAAACCGGGGAGCTGTTTTTT	CASSALAGETGELFF
TRBV14	TRBD2	NA	TRBJ2-1	TGTGCCGGCGCGCCCCACAAGCGGGGGGGCCTGGGATACAATGAGCAGTTCTTC	CAGAPHKRGGLGYNEQFF
TRBV27	TRBD2	NA	TRBJ2-3	TGTGCCAGCAGCGGCCGTGCAGCGGGGGACACAGATACGCAGTATTTT	CASSGRAAGDTDTQYF
TRBV11-2	NA	NA	TRBJ1-1	TGTGCCAGCAGCTTACAGGCGCGGGATTCGAACACTGAAGCTTTCTTT	CASSLQARDSNTEAFF
TRBV5-4	TRBD1	NA	TRBJ1-2	TGTGCCAGCAGCTTACCGGACAGGCAGGGCTACACCTTC	CASSLPDRQGYTF
TRBV2	NA	few	TRBJ2-2	TGTGCCAGCAGTCGGGACACCTCCGGGGAGCTGTTTTTT	CASSRDTSGELFF
TRBV7-9	TRBD2	NA	TRBJ2-7	TGTGCCAGCAGCGTGAGCGGGGTCTCCTACGAGCAGTACTTC	CASSVSGVSYEQYF
TRBV6-5	TRBD2	NA	TRBJ2-1	TGTGCCAGCAGTCCCACTAGCGGGGGATACAATGAGCAGTTCTTC	CASSPTSGGYNEQFF
TRBV10-3	NA	NA	TRBJ2-5	TGTGCCATCAGTGCCACTAGGGAGACCCAGTACTTC	CAISATRETQYF
TRBV5-1	TRBD1	NA	TRBJ2-7	TGCGCCAGCAGCTCTATGACAGGGGGCTATTGCGAGCAGTACTTC	CASSSMTGGYCEQYF
TRBV6-5	NA	NA	TRBJ1-3	TGTGCCAGCAGTTACTCGAGAGATGGAAACACCATATATTTT	CASSYSRDGNTIYF
TRBV7-9	NA	NA	TRBJ1-1	TGTGCCAGCAGCTTGCCGCGGGAGAACACTGAAGCTTTCTTT	CASSLPRENTEAFF
TRBV10-1	TRBD2	NA	TRBJ2-3	TGCGCCAGCAGTGAGTCGGCTAGCGGGAGCACAGATACGCAGTATTTT	CASSESASGSTDTQYF
TRBV5-6	TRBD1	NA	TRBJ1-4	TGTGCCAGCAGCCACCGGGACAGGGGGCTGGTGAGGGAAAAACTGTTTTTT	CASSHRDRGLVREKLFF
TRBV19	TRBD1	NA	TRBJ1-2	TGTGCCAGTAGTCCCGGGACAGATTATGGCTACACCTTC	CASSPGTDYGYTF
TRBV4-1	NA	NA	TRBJ2-2	TGCGCCAGCAGCCCGGGGGGGGAGCTGTTTTTT	CASSPGGELFF
TRBV5-1	NA	NA	TRBJ2-7	TGCGCCAGCAGCCCGAATGGAGTTGCGGCCTACGAGCAGTACTTC	CASSPNGVAAYEQYF
TRBV25-1	TRBD1	NA	TRBJ2-2	TGTGCCAGCAGCTCGGACAGGGGGCGCACCGGGGAGCTGTTTTTT	CASSSDRGRTGELFF
TRBV7-9	TRBD1	once	TRBJ2-5	TGTGCCAGCAGCCCCGGGACAGGGAGGGCAGAGACCCAGTACTTC	CASSPGTGRAETQYF
TRBV6-1	TRBD1	NA	TRBJ2-7	TGTGCCAGCAGGGTGAACAGGGGATACGAGCAGTACTTC	CASRVNRGYEQYF
TRBV28	NA	few	TRBJ1-4	TGTGCCAGCCATGTGGGGGGGGCGTGGGTCACTAATGAAAAACTGTTTTTT	CASHVGGAWVTNEKLFF
TRBV11-2	TRBD1	NA	TRBJ1-3	TGTGCCAGCAGCTCGTGGACAGGGGGCGAAAAAGGAAACACCATATATTTT	CASSSWTGGEKGNTIYF
TRBV29-1	NA	NA	TRBJ2-3	TGCAGCGCCAATCCCCGGACAGCCACCACAGATACGCAGTATTTT	CSANPRTATTDTQYF
TRBV6-5	TRBD1	NA	TRBJ2-7	TGTGCCAGCAATAAACCGGGACAGCCGTACGAGCAGTACTTC	CASNKPGQPYEQYF